These 10 T cell receptor beta chains were all obtained from the same sample, sequenced in a study of shared clonotypes between healthy human individuals. Using immunoSEQ multiplex PCR, the repertoire was profiled, and TCRdb retains in-frame clones only, with some absent. The sample has more than 2 million clones; more than 90% are singletons. The sample consisted of naive CD4+ T cells sorted from blood. Sample subset: CD45RA+ positively selected. All receptors derive from a man between 18 and 29 years old in good health.

V gene TRBV30 combines with J gene TRBJ2-7, with 11 bases that match TRBD2. The V gene's germline CDR1 is GTSNPN and CDR2 SVGIG (reference sequence). This CDR3 region has 13 residues. The V and J ends lost 5 bases and 3 bases, in that order; junction bases with no gene match: 3. CDR3 DNA: TGTGCCTGGGGTGGACTAGCGGGCTACGAGCAGTACTTC. This encodes CAWGGLAGYEQYF.

The chain has TRBV4-1 and TRBJ1-4, with D uncertain. Trimming removed 1 base at V and 4 bases at J, with 16 bases between. The CDR3 has 17 amino acids. Germline V gene data show CDR1 as MGHRA and CDR2 as YSYEKL. CDR3 residues: CASSQGPGQVHNEKLFF. In DNA, the CDR3 is TGCGCCAGCAGCCAAGGACCTGGGCAGGTCCATAATGAAAAACTGTTTTTT.

A few counts support this clone. Other DNA sequences in the sample encode the same CDR3. The chain couples TRBV18 to TRBJ1-1, with a possible D match to TRBD1 (6 bases). CDR3 length: 13 amino acids. The germline CDR1 and CDR2 sequences are KGHSH and LQKENI. V lost 3 bases and J 1 base, leaving 6 bases between the germline ends. CDR3 sequence (DNA): TGTGCCAGCTCACCGACAGGGAACACTGAAGCTTTCTTT. It yields the protein CASSPTGNTEAFF.

The V call is TRBV21-1, the J call TRBJ1-5; the tabulated D call, TRBD1, remains unverified against the DNA. TRBV21-1 is recorded as a pseudogene. This CDR3 contains 13 residues. This CDR3 reads CASRRAGDQPQHF. CDR3 coding DNA: TGTGCCAGCAGAAGGGCAGGGGATCAGCCCCAGCATTTT.

The chain carries TRBV5-1 and TRBJ2-7; 7 positions agree with TRBD2. In germline, CDR1 is SGHRS, CDR2 YFSETQ. The CDR3 has 15 residues. The J segment lost 2 bases and the V segment lost 4 bases, leaving 9 bases of the junction unmatched. Here the CDR3 reads CASSPTTSRTYEQYF. The DNA of the CDR3 is TGCGCCAGCAGCCCTACGACTAGCAGGACCTACGAGCAGTACTTC.

The CDR3 region is CASSHGLQETQYF. The CDR3 nucleotides read TGCGCCAGCAGCCACGGACTACAAGAGACCCAGTACTTC. This rearrangement joins TRBV5-1 to TRBJ2-5, with D possibly TRBD2 on 6 matching bases. V was cut by 4 bases and J by 2 bases, with 9 bases left in between. The CDR3 sequence is 13 residues long. Germline CDR1 reads SGHRS; CDR2 reads YFSETQ.

CDR3: CASSDRTGGPGELFF. CDR3 in DNA: TGCGCCAGCAGCGATAGGACAGGGGGCCCCGGGGAGCTGTTTTTT. V and J are TRBV5-1 and TRBJ2-2; 11 bases fit TRBD1. The junction had 5 bases not matched to a gene; V was cut back by 4 bases and J by 6 bases. This CDR3 spans 15 amino acids. Germline V gives CDR1 SGHRS, CDR2 YFSETQ.

The V and J genes are TRBV27 and TRBJ2-5; D tentatively reads TRBD1 or TRBD2 (5 bases each). CDR1 is MNHEY and CDR2 is SMNVEV in the germline V gene (reference sequence). The V and J ends lost 4 bases and 5 bases respectively, with 20 bases between them. This CDR3 has 16 amino acids. The CDR3 DNA follows: TGTGCCAGCAGTTCCCGCCAGCGGTTGGGGACGGAGACCCAGTACTTC. It translates to CASSSRQRLGTETQYF.

In DNA form, the CDR3 reads TGTGCCAGCTTAAACACTGAAGCTTTCTTT. Its protein is CASLNTEAFF. The chain joins TRBV6-6 to TRBJ1-1; no clear D. The length of the CDR3 is 10 residues. Deletions cut 8 bases from V and 2 bases from J, with 3 bases between. Germline V CDR1 and CDR2: MNHNY, SVGAGI (reference sequence).

The chain is built from TRBV28 and TRBJ2-3; 7 nucleotides align to TRBD1. The length of the CDR3 is 14 residues. Germline lookup yields CDR1 MDHEN and CDR2 SYDVKM. The ends lost 6 bases at V and 3 bases at J; junction bases unmatched: 6. The CDR3 loop reads CASRRQGGTDTQYF. CDR3 coding DNA: TGTGCCAGCAGGAGACAGGGCGGGACAGATACGCAGTATTTT.